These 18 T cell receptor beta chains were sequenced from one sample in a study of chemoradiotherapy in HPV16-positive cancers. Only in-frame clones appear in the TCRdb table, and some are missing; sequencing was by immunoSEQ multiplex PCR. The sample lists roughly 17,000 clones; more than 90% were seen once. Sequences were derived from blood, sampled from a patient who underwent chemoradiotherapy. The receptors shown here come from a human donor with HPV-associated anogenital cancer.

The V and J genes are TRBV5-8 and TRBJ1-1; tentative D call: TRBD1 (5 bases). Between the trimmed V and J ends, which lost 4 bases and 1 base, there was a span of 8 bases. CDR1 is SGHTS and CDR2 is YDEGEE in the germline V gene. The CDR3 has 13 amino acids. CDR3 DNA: TGTGCCAGCAGCATAGACAGGAACACTGAAGCTTTCTTT. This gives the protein CASSIDRNTEAFF.

The CDR3 bases are TGTGCCAGCAGCCGGGACACCTACTACGAGCAGTACGTC. It encodes CASSRDTYYEQYV. The V call is TRBV5-4, the J call TRBJ2-7; maybe TRBD1 (6 bases). The V and J ends lost 4 bases and 3 bases respectively, with 11 bases between them. The CDR3 contains 13 residues. From germline, CDR1 is SGHNT and CDR2 YYREEE (reference sequence).

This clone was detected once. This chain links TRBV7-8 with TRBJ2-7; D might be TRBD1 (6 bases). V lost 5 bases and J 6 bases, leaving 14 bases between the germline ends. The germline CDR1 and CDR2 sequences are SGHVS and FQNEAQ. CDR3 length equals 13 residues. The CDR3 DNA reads TGTGCCAGCAGCGTAATACAGGGTTCCGAGCAGTACTTC. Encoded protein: CASSVIQGSEQYF.

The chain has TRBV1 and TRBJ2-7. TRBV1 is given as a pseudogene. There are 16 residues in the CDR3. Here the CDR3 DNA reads TGCACCAGCAGCCATGCCCCGGGACCCAGCTCCTACGAGCAGTACGTC. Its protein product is CTSSHAPGPSSYEQYV.

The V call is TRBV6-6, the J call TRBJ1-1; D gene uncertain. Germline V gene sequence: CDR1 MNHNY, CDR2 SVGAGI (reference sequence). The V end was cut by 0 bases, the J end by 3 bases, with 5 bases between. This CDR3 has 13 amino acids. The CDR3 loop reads CASSYSLDTEAFF. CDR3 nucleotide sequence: TGTGCCAGCAGTTACTCACTGGACACTGAAGCTTTCTTT.

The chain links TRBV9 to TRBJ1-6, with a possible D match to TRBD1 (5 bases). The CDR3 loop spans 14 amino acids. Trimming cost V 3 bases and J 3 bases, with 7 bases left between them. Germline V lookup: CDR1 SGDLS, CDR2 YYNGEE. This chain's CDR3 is CASSARVYNSPLHF. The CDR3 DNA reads TGTGCCAGCAGCGCCAGGGTCTATAATTCACCCCTCCACTTT. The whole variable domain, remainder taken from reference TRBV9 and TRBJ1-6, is DSGVTQTPKHLITATGQRVTLRCSPRSGDLSVYWYQQSLDQGLQFLIQYYNGEERAKGNILERFSAQQFPDLHSELNLSSLELGDSALYFCASSARVYNSPLHFGNGTRLTVT.

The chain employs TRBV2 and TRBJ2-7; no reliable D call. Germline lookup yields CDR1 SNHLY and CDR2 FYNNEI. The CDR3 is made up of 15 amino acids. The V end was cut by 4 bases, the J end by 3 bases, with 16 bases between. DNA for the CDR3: TGTGCCAGCAGTGGGGAAGACTCGGTAAACTACGAGCAGTACTTC. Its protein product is CASSGEDSVNYEQYF.

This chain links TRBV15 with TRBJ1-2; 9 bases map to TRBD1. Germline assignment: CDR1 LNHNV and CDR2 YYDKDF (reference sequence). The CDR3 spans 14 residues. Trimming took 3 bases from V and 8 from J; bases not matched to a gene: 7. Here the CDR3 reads CATSRGDRVLGYTF. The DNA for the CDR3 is TGTGCCACCAGCAGGGGGGACAGGGTGTTGGGCTACACCTTC.

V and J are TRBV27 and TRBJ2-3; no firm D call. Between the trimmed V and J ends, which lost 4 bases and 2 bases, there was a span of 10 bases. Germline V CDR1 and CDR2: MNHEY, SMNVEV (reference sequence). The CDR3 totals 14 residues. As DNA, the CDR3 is TGTGCCAGCAGTTATCGGGCAAACACAGATACGCAGTATTTT. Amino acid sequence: CASSYRANTDTQYF.

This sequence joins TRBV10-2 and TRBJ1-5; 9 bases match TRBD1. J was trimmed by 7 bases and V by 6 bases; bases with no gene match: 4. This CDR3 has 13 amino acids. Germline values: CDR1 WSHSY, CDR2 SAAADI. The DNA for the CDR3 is TGCGCCAGCAGAACAGGGGGCGGACAGCCCCAGCATTTT. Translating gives CASRTGGGQPQHF.

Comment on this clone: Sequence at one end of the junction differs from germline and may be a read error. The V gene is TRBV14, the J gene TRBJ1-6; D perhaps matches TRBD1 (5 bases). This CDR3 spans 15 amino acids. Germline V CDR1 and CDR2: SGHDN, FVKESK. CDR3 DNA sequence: TGTGCCAGCAGCCCTTGGGGCTCCGATAATTCACCCCTCCACTTT. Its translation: CASSPWGSDNSPLHF.

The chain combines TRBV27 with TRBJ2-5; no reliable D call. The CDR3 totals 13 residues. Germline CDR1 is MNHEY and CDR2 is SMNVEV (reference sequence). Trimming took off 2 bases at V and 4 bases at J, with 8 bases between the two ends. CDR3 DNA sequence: TGTGCCAGCAGTTTAACGGTGGGAGAGACCCAGTACTTC. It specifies CASSLTVGETQYF.

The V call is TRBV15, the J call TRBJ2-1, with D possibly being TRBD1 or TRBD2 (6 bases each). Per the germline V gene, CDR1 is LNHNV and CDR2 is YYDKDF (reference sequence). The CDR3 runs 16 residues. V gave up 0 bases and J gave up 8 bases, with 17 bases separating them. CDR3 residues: CATSREGVGGFDEQFF. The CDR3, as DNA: TGTGCCACCAGCAGAGAGGGTGTAGGGGGGTTCGATGAGCAGTTCTTC. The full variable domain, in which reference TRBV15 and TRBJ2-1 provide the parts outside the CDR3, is DAMVIQNPRYQVTQFGKPVTLSCSQTLNHNVMYWYQQKSSQAPKLLFHYYDKDFNNEADTPDNFQSRRPNTSFCFLDIRSPGLGDTAMYLCATSREGVGGFDEQFFGPGTRLTVL.

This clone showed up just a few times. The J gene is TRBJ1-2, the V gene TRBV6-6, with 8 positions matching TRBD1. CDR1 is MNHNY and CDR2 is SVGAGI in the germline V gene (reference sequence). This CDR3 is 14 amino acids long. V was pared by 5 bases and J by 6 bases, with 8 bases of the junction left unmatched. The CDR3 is CASSTKTGENGYTF. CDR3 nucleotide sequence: TGTGCCAGCAGTACTAAGACAGGGGAAAATGGCTACACCTTC.

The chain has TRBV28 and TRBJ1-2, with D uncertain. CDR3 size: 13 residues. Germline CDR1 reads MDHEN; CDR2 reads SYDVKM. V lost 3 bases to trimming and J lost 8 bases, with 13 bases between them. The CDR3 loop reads CASSLIIGRGYTF. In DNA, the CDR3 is TGTGCCAGCAGTTTGATTATAGGGAGAGGCTACACCTTC.

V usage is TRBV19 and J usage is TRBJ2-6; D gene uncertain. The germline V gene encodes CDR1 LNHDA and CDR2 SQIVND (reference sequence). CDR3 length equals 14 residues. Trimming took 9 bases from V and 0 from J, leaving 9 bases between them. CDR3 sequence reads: CASISFSGANVLTF. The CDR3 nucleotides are TGTGCCAGCATCTCGTTCTCTGGGGCCAACGTCCTGACTTTC.

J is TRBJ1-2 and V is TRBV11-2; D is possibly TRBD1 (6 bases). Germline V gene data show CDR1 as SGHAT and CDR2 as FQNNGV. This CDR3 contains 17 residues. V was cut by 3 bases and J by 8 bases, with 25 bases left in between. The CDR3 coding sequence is TGTGCCAGCAGCTTGTACTCCGGACGGGGGCATTGGATAGGCTACACCTTC. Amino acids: CASSLYSGRGHWIGYTF. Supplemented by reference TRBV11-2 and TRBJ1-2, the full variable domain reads EAGVAQSPRYKIIEKRQSVAFWCNPISGHATLYWYQQILGQGPKLLIQFQNNGVVDDSQLPKDRFSAERLKGVDSTLKIQPAKLEDSAVYLCASSLYSGRGHWIGYTFGSGTRLTVV.

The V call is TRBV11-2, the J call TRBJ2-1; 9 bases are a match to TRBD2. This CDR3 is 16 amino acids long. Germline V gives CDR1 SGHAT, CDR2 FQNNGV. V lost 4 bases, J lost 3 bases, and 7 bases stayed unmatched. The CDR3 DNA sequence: TGTGCCAGCAGCTACCGACTAGCGGACATCTACAATGAGCAGTTCTTC. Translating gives CASSYRLADIYNEQFF.